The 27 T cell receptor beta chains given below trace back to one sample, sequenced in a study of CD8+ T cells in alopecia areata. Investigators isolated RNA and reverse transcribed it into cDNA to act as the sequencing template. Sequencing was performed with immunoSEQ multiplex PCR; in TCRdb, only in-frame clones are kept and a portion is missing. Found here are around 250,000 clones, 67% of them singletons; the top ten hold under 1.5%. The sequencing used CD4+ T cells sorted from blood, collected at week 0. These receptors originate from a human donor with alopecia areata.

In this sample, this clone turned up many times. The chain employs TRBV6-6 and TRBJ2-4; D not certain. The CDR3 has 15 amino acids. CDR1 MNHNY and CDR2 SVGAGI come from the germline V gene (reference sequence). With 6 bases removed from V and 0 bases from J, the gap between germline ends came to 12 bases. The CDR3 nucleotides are TGTGCCAGCAGCCCCTTTGTGGCAGCCAAAAACATTCAGTACTTC. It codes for CASSPFVAAKNIQYF.

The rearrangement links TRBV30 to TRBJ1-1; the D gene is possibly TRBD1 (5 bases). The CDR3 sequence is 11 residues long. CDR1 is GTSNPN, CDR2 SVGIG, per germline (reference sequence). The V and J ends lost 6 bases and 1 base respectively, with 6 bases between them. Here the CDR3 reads CACRENTEAFF. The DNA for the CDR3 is TGTGCCTGCAGGGAGAACACTGAAGCTTTCTTT.

The CDR3 coding sequence is TGTGCCAGCAGGGAAGGGGGCGGCAATCAGCCCCAGCATTTT. The encoded protein is CASREGGGNQPQHF. The chain couples TRBV25-1 to TRBJ1-5; 7 bases match TRBD1. Per the germline V gene, CDR1 is MGHDK and CDR2 is SYGVNS. The trim removed 6 bases at V and 2 bases at J, leaving 4 bases unmatched. The CDR3 length is 14 residues. The full variable domain, rest sourced from reference TRBV25-1 and TRBJ1-5, is EADIYQTPRYLVIGTGKKITLECSQTMGHDKMYWYQQDPGMELHLIHYSYGVNSTEKGDLSSESTVSRIRTEHFPLTLESARPSHTSQYLCASREGGGNQPQHFGDGTRLSIL.

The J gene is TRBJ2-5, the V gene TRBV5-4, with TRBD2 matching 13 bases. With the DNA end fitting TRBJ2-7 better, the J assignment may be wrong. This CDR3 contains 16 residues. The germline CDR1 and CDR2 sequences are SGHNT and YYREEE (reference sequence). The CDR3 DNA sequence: TGTGCCAGCAGCGCCGGACTAGCGGGGGTGACCTACGAGCAGTACTTC. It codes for CASSAGLAGVTYEQYF.

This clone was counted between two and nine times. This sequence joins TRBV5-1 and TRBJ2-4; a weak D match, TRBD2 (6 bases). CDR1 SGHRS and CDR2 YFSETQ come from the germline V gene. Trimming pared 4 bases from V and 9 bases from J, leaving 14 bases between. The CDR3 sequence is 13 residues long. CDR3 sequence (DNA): TGCGCCAGCAGCATAGGGACTGGACCCATTCAGTACTTC. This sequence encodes CASSIGTGPIQYF.

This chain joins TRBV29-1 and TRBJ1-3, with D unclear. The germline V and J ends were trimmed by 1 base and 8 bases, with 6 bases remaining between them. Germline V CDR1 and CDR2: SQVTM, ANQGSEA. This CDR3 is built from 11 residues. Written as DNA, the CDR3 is TGCAGCGTTGAAGTCCCGGACACCATATATTTT. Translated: CSVEVPDTIYF. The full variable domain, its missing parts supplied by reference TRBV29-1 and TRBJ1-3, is SAVISQKPSRDICQRGTSLTIQCQVDSQVTMMFWYRQQPGQSLTLIATANQGSEATYESGFVIDKFPISRPNLTFSTLTVSNMSPEDSSIYLCSVEVPDTIYFGEGSWLTVV.

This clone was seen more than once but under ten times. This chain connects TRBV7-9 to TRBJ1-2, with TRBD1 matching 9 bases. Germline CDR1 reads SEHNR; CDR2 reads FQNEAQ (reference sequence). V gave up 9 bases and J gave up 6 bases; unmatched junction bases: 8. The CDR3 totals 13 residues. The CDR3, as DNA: TGTGCCAGTACGAGGGACAGGGTGGATGGCTACACCTTC. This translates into CASTRDRVDGYTF.

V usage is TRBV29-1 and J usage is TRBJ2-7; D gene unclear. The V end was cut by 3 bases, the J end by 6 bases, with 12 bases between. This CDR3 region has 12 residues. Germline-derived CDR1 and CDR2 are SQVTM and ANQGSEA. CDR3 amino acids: CSVETQSGEQYF. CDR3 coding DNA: TGCAGCGTTGAGACTCAGTCCGGCGAGCAGTACTTC.

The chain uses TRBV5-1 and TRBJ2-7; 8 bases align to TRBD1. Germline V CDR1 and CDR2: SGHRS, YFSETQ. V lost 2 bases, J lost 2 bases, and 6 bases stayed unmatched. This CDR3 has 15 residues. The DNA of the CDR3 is TGCGCCAGCAGCTTATTGCAGGGGGCCCCCTACGAGCAGTACTTC. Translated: CASSLLQGAPYEQYF.

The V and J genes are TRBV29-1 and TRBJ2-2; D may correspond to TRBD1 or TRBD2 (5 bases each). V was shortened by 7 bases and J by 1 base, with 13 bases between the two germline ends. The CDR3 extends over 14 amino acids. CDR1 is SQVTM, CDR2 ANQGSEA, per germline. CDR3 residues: CSGGTPGNTGELFF. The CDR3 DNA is TGCAGCGGTGGGACCCCCGGGAACACCGGGGAGCTGTTTTTT.

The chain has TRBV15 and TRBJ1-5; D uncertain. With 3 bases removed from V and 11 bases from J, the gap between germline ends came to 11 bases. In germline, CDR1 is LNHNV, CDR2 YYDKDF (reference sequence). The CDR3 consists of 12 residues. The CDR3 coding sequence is TGTGCCACCAGCAGGGTCCGGGAGGCCCAGCATTTT. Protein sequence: CATSRVREAQHF.

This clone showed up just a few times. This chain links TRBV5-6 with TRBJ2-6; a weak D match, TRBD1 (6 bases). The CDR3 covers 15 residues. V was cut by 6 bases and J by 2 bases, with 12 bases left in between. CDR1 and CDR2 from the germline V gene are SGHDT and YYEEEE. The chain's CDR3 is CASTRGTTGANVLTF. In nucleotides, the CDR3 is TGTGCCAGCACGAGGGGGACAACTGGGGCCAACGTCCTGACTTTC. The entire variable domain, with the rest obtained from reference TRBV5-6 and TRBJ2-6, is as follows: DAGVTQSPTHLIKTRGQQVTLRCSPKSGHDTVSWYQQALGQGPQFIFQYYEEEERQRGNFPDRFSGHQFPNYSSELNVNALLLGDSALYLCASTRGTTGANVLTFGAGSRLTVL.

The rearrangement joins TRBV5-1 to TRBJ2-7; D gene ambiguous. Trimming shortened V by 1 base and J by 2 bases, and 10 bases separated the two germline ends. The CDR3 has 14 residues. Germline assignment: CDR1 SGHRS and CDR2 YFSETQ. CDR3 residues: CASSLNPPTYEQYF. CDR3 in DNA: TGCGCCAGCAGCTTGAACCCGCCTACCTACGAGCAGTACTTC.

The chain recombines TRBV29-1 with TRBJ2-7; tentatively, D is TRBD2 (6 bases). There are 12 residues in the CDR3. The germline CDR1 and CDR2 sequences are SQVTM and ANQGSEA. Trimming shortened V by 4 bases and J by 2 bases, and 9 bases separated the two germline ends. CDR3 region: CSVGGRPYEQYF. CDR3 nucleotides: TGCAGCGTTGGGGGGAGGCCCTACGAGCAGTACTTC.

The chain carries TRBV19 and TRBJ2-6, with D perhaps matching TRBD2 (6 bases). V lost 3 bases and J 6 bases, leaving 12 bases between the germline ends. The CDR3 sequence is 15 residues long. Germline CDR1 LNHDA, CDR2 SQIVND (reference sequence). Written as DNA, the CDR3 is TGTGCCAGTAGTATGACTAGAAGGTCGGCCAACGTCCTGACTTTC. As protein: CASSMTRRSANVLTF.

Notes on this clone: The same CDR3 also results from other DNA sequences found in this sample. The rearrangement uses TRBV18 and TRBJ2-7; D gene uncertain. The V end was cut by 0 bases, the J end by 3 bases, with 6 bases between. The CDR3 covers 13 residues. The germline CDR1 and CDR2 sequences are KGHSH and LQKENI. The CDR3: CASSPPSSYEQYF. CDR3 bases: TGTGCCAGCTCACCACCGTCCAGCTACGAGCAGTACTTC.

The CDR3 bases are TGTGCCTGGAGTGTAAACCGTCACACTGAAGCTTTCTTT. Protein product: CAWSVNRHTEAFF. The gene calls are TRBV30 and TRBJ1-1; D call uncertain. With 0 bases removed from V and 3 bases from J, the gap between germline ends came to 8 bases. CDR1 is GTSNPN, CDR2 SVGIG, per germline (reference sequence). The CDR3 has 13 residues.

CDR3 nucleotide sequence: TGTGCCAGCAGTCATGGACTTTACAATGAGCAGTTCTTC. This sequence encodes CASSHGLYNEQFF. The rearrangement links TRBV7-9 to TRBJ2-1; D is perhaps TRBD2 (5 bases). Per germline, CDR1 SEHNR and CDR2 FQNEAQ (reference sequence). V lost 6 bases to trimming and J lost 4 bases, with 10 bases between them. This CDR3 is built from 13 residues.

Here the CDR3 DNA reads TGTGCCAGCAGCGGTCGGACAGAAAACACTGAAGCTTTCTTT. Encoded protein: CASSGRTENTEAFF. This sequence joins TRBV21-1 and TRBJ1-1; the tabulated D call, TRBD1, remains unverified against the DNA. TRBV21-1 is a documented pseudogene. CDR3 length equals 14 residues.

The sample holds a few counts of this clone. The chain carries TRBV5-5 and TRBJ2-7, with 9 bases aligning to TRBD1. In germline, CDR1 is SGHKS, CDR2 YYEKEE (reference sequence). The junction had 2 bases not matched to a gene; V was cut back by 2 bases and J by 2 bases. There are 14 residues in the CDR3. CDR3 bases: TGTGCCAGCAGCTTCGGGACAGGGACCTACGAGCAGTACTTC. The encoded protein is CASSFGTGTYEQYF. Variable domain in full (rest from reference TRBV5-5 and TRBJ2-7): DAGVTQSPTHLIKTRGQQVTLRCSPISGHKSVSWYQQVLGQGPQFIFQYYEKEERGRGNFPDRFSARQFPNYSSELNVNALLLGDSALYLCASSFGTGTYEQYFGPGTRLTVT.

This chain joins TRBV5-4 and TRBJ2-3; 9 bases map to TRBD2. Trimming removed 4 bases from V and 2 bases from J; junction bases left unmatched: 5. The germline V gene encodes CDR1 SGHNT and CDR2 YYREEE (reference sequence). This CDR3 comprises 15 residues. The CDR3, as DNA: TGTGCCAGCAGCGATGGACTAGCGAACACAGATACGCAGTATTTT. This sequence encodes CASSDGLANTDTQYF.

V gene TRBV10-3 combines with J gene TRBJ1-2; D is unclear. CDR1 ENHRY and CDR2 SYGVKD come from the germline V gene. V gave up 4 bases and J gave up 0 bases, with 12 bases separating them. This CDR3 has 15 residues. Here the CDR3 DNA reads TGTGCCATCAGTGTCACCACGGGATCTAACTATGGCTACACCTTC. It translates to CAISVTTGSNYGYTF.

The CDR3 protein is CAFGQGHTEAFF. The CDR3 DNA reads as TGTGCCTTTGGACAGGGGCACACTGAAGCTTTCTTT. J is TRBJ1-1 and V is TRBV30, with 9 nucleotides matching TRBD1. V was clipped by 7 bases and J by 3 bases; unmatched bases: 3. Germline assignment: CDR1 GTSNPN and CDR2 SVGIG (reference sequence). There are 12 residues in the CDR3. Looking up the rest from reference TRBV30 and TRBJ1-1 gives the full variable domain: SQTIHQWPATLVQPVGSPLSLECTVEGTSNPNLYWYRQAAGRGLQLLFYSVGIGQISSEVPQNLSASRPQDRQFILSSKKLLLSDSGFYLCAFGQGHTEAFFGQGTRLTVV.

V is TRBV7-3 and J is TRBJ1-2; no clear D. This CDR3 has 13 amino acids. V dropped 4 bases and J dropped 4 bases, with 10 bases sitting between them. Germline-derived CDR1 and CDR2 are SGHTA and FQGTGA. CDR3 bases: TGTGCCAGCAGCTCCGACGGAAGCTATGGCTACACCTTC. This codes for CASSSDGSYGYTF.

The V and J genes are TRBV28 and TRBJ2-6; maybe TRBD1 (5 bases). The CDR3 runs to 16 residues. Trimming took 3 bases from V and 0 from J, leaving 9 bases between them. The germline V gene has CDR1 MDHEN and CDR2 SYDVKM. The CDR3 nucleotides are TGTGCCAGCAGTTTGGACACCCGCTCTGGGGCCAACGTCCTGACTTTC. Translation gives CASSLDTRSGANVLTF. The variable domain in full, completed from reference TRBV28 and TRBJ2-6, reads DVKVTQSSRYLVKRTGEKVFLECVQDMDHENMFWYRQDPGLGLRLIYFSYDVKMKEKGDIPEGYSVSREKKERFSLILESASTNQTSMYLCASSLDTRSGANVLTFGAGSRLTVL.

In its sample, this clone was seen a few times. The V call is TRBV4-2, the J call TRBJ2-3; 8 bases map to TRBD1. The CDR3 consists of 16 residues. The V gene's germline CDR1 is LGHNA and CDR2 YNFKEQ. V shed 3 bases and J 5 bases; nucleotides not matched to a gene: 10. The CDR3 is CASSQEFGQGEDTQYF. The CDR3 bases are TGTGCCAGCAGCCAGGAATTCGGACAGGGAGAAGATACGCAGTATTTT.

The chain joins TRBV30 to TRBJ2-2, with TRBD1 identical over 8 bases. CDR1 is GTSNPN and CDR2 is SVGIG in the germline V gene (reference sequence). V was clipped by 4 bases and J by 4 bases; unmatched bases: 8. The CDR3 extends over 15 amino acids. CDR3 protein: CAWTAGGAGTGELFF. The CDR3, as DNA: TGTGCCTGGACAGCAGGGGGCGCGGGCACCGGGGAGCTGTTTTTT.